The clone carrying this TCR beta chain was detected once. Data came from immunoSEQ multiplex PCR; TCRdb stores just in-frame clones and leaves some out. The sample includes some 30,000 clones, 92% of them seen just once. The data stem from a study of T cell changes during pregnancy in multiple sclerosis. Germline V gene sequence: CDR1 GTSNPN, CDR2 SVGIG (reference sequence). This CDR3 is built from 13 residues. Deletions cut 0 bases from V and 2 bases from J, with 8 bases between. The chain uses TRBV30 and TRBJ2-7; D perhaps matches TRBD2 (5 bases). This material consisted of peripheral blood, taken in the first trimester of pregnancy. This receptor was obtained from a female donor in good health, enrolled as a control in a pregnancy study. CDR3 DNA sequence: TGTGCCTGGAGTGTAGGGAGAACCTACGAGCAGTACTTC. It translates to CAWSVGRTYEQYF.